This T cell receptor beta chain emerged from a study of sequential checkpoint blockade in melanoma. Study in general: Patients were randomized 1:1 to nivolumab-then-ipilimumab or ipilimumab-then-nivolumab first-line.

Per the germline V gene, CDR1 is MNHNY and CDR2 is SVGAGI (reference sequence). The ends were cut back, 4 bases at V and 0 bases at J, with 13 bases in the middle. The CDR3 contains 15 residues. Repertoires were generated with immunoSEQ multiplex PCR, while TCRdb's copy carries only in-frame clones and drops some. Here the sample spans about 11,000 clones, around four fifths being singletons. Specified treatment: randomized to nivolumab then ipilimumab (arm A) or the reverse (arm B). The clonotype was recovered from a human donor with melanoma. Sample: CD8+ T cells sorted from blood (inferred from file names), taken from a patient given nivolumab and ipilimumab in sequence. This rearrangement joins TRBV6-6 to TRBJ2-7, with a weak D call TRBD2 (7 bases). The CDR3 region is CASSLGRGASYEQYF. CDR3 in DNA: TGTGCCAGCAGTTTGGGGAGGGGGGCCTCCTACGAGCAGTACTTC.